The TCR beta chain described here comes from a study of blood T cell repertoires in COVID-19. About the study: COVID-19 samples collected from the United States, Italy and Spain covered acute and convalescent phases.

V lost 5 bases and J lost 2; bases outside the gene matches: 5. This CDR3 spans 16 amino acids. CDR1 SNHLY and CDR2 FYNNEI come from the germline V gene. TCRdb keeps only in-frame clones here, not all; method: immunoSEQ multiplex PCR. The sample yields approximately 220,000 clones, roughly 80% seen once. The rearrangement links TRBV2 to TRBJ2-5; 13 bases map to TRBD2. The sequenced sample consisted of peripheral blood. This clonotype was sampled from a woman in her fifties or sixties who had recovered from COVID-19. CDR3 sequence reads: CASSFTSGGGQETQYF. The CDR3 nucleotides are TGTGCCAGCAGTTTTACTAGCGGGGGGGGTCAAGAGACCCAGTACTTC.